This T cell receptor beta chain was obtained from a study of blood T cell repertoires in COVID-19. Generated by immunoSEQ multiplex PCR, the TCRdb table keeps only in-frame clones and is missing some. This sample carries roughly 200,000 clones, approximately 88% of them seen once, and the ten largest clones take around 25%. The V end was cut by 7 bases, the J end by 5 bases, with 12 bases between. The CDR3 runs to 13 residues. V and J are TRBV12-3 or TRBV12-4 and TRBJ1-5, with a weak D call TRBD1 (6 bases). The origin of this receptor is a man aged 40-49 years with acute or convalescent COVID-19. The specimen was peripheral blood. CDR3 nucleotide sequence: TGTGCCAGCACATCTACAGGGCATCAGCCCCAGCATTTT. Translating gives CASTSTGHQPQHF.